The present TCR beta chain was sequenced within a study of cytomegalovirus exposure and HLA in healthy donors. Overall study results and limits: Under in vitro conditions, three CMV-associated chains were confirmed as specific for CMV antigens.

As for this clone: Its matching antigen is unknown.

Profiling relied on immunoSEQ multiplex PCR, and the TCRdb table lists in-frame clones only, not all of them. The sample lists about 200,000 clones; 80% to 90% were seen once. V was clipped by 4 bases and J by 7 bases; unmatched bases: 8. The CDR3 has 14 amino acids. Germline assignment: CDR1 MGHRA and CDR2 YSYEKL. The sequence was obtained from a woman younger than 30 in good health and CMV-seropositive. The chain recombines TRBV4-1 with TRBJ1-1, with 8 positions matching TRBD1. Material: PBMCs. The CDR3 sequence is CASSLPTGVDEAFF. The CDR3 DNA reads as TGCGCCAGCAGCCTACCGACAGGGGTTGATGAAGCTTTCTTT.